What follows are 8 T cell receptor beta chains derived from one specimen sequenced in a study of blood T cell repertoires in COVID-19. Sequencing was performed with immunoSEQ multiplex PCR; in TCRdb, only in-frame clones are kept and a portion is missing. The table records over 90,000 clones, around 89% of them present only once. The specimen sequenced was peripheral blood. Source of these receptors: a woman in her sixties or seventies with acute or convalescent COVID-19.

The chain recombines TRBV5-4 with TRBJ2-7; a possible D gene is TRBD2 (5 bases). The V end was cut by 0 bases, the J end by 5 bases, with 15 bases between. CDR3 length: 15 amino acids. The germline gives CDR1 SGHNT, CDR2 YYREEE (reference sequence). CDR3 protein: CASSLVGGSIHEQYF. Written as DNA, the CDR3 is TGTGCCAGCAGCTTGGTGGGCGGGTCTATCCACGAGCAGTACTTC.

The CDR3 nucleotides are TGTGCCAGCAGCCGCCAGGGGAACACTGAAGCTTTCTTT. Its translation: CASSRQGNTEAFF. The rearrangement uses TRBV13 and TRBJ1-1, with D tentatively TRBD1 (5 bases). There are 13 residues in the CDR3. Per germline, CDR1 PRHDT and CDR2 FYEKMQ (reference sequence). V was pared by 5 bases and J by 1 base, with 8 bases between.

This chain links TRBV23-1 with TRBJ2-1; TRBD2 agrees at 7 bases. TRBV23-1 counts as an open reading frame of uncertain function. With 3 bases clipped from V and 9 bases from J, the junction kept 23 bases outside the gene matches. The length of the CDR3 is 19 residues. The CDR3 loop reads CASSHPIAPVAGEHAEQFF. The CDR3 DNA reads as TGCGCCAGCAGTCACCCAATCGCCCCGGTAGCGGGCGAACATGCTGAGCAGTTCTTC.

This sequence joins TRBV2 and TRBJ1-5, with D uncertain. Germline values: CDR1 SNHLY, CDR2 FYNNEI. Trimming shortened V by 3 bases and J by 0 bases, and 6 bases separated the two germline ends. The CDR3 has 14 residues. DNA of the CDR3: TGTGCCAGCAGTGAGGACTTTAGCAATCAGCCCCAGCATTTT. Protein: CASSEDFSNQPQHF. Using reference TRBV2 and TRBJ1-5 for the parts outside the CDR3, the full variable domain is EPEVTQTPSHQVTQMGQEVILRCVPISNHLYFYWYRQILGQKVEFLVSFYNNEISEKSEIFDDQFSVERPDGSNFTLKIRSTKLEDSAMYFCASSEDFSNQPQHFGDGTRLSIL.

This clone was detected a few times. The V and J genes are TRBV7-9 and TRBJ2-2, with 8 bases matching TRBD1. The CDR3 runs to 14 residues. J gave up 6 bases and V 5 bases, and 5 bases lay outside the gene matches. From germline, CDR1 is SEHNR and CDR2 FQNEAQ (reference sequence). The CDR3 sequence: CASSPTTGAGELFF. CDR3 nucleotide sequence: TGTGCCAGCAGCCCAACGACAGGGGCCGGGGAGCTGTTTTTT.

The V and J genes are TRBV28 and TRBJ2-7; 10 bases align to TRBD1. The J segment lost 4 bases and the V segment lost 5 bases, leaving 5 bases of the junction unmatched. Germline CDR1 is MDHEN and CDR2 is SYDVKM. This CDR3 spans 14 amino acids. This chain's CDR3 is CASSPWDRGYEQYF. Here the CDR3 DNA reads TGTGCCAGCAGTCCTTGGGACAGGGGTTACGAGCAGTACTTC.

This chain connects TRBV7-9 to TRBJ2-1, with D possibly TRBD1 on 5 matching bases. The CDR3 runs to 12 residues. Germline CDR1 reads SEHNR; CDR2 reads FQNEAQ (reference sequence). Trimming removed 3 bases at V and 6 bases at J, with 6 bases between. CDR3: CASSFQGNEQFF. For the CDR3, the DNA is TGTGCCAGCAGCTTTCAGGGCAATGAGCAGTTCTTC.

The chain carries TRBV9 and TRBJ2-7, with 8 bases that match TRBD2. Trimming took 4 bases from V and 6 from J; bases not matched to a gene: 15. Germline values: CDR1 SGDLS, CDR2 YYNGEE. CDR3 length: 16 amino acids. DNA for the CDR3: TGTGCCAGCAGCTCAAGACCGGGACTAGTTATTAGCGAGCAGTACTTC. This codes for CASSSRPGLVISEQYF.